These T cell receptor beta chains were read from a single sample in a study of cytomegalovirus exposure and HLA in healthy donors. TCRdb's table, derived via immunoSEQ multiplex PCR, lists solely in-frame clones and lacks some. The table has more than 85,000 clones, approximately 80% seen once. The sequenced sample was PBMCs. Every receptor here comes from a woman aged 25 to 39 in good health and CMV-seronegative. Both conserved end residues are part of each CDR3.

TRBV5-5	TRBJ1-2	CASSPGQGVPNYGYTF
TRBV28	TRBJ2-5	CASSGTSGFLKETQYF
TRBV19	TRBJ2-7	CASSSVPTYEQYF
TRBV10-3	TRBJ1-4	CAISSEAREKLFF
TRBV2	TRBJ1-4	CASTDRGPGKLFF
TRBV18	TRBJ2-5	CASSRSGLAEETQYF
TRBV7-7	TRBJ2-5	CASSSRWREAGETQYF
TRBV5-1	TRBJ1-5	CASSPNPGGSNQPQHF
TRBV4-3	TRBJ2-3	CASSQDRVAGNGADTQYF
TRBV11-2	TRBJ1-1	CASSVSPSGTEAFF
TRBV7-9	TRBJ2-7	CASSPDRPIGNEQYF
TRBV7-9	TRBJ2-1	CASSRSGEQFF
TRBV30	TRBJ2-3	CASSGGSGDTQYF
TRBV5-1	TRBJ1-4	CASSIRQAANEKLFF
TRBV18	TRBJ1-2	CASSPTPQTNYGYTF
TRBV5-4	TRBJ2-7	CAAVVQGSVEQYF
TRBV7-2	TRBJ2-7	CASSPAWSGSYEQYF
TRBV7-2	TRBJ2-7	CASKKESVFYEQYF
TRBV13	TRBJ2-1	CASSSMRYNEQFF
TRBV6-1	TRBJ2-3	CASSTAGSTDTQYF
TRBV6-1	TRBJ2-7	CASSEATGQGVEQYF
TRBV19	TRBJ1-1	CASMDRSTEAFF
TRBV15	TRBJ2-7	CATSKSKGLVNSYEQYF
TRBV5-1	TRBJ2-1	CASSLGSGISYNEQFF
TRBV6-5	TRBJ2-7	CASTRATEQYF
TRBV28	TRBJ1-4	CASSFQGAGGEKLFF
TRBV7-9	TRBJ2-7	CSSSSLLGGYEQYF
TRBV7-3	NA	CASSWGGRSPEQYF
TRBV25-1	TRBJ2-5	CASSPMGQEETQYF
TRBV29-1	TRBJ1-1	CSADAFSGTEPMNTEAFF
TRBV30	TRBJ1-3	CAWSGRDIGNTIYF
TRBV7-9	TRBJ1-1	CASSFGWGVRAEAFF
TRBV28	TRBJ2-7	CASSSPAGGEYEQYF
TRBV6-1	TRBJ2-5	CASRRETQYF
TRBV29-1	TRBJ1-5	CSAAGDMYQPQHF
TRBV7-9	TRBJ2-1	CSSSLAQGTPAYNEQFF
TRBV6-6	TRBJ2-7	CATGLSYEQYF
TRBV27	TRBJ2-7	CASSFEPSGYEQYF
TRBV29-1	TRBJ2-1	CSVEGYTTPAGQGVDEQFF
TRBV19	TRBJ1-3	CASRTRTGSGNTIYF
TRBV15	TRBJ2-5	CATSRDLRQETQYF
TRBV14	TRBJ2-7	CASSSGQTYEQYF
TRBV6-4	TRBJ2-3	CASSPTLASSTDTQYF
TRBV10-1	TRBJ2-7	CASTASGKGEQYF
TRBV2	TRBJ2-1	CASNGLLNEQFF
TRBV10-3	TRBJ2-3	CAITSGLGTDTQYF
TRBV19	TRBJ2-6	CASSIRDRSSSGANVLTF
TRBV29-1	TRBJ2-7	CSVDVSAGEQYF
TRBV11-2	TRBJ1-3	CASSLGGGSRNTIYF
TRBV2	TRBJ1-2	CVSSTGTRSYGYTF
TRBV10-3	TRBJ2-1	CAISESRQQPYNEQFF
TRBV6-5	TRBJ1-1	CAGRIQGGLNTEAFF
TRBV7-2	TRBJ2-7	CASSPGNEQYF
TRBV27	TRBJ2-2	CASSPDRLTGELFF
TRBV10-3	TRBJ2-5	CAISSRREPVGYRKETQYF
TRBV5-1	TRBJ1-3	CASSLGDRPSSGNTIYF